These 27 T cell receptor beta chains came from one sample sequenced in a study of PD-1 blockade in classical Hodgkin lymphoma. Sample time point: cycle 4 day 1 (C4D1), after more than 5 weeks of nivolumab. After autologous stem cell transplantation all patients relapsed, and prior brentuximab vedotin exposure differed between cohorts. Repertoires were generated with immunoSEQ multiplex PCR, while TCRdb's copy carries only in-frame clones and drops some. The sample records about 39,000 clones, over 65% being singletons. The material was peripheral blood mononuclear cells (PBMCs), obtained before the fourth cycle of nivolumab. These TCRs come from a human donor with classical Hodgkin lymphoma.

This sequence joins TRBV14 and TRBJ2-3; D gene ambiguous. The V and J ends lost 4 bases and 5 bases respectively, with 16 bases between them. The germline V gene has CDR1 SGHDN and CDR2 FVKESK. The CDR3 spans 15 residues. The CDR3 DNA reads TGTGCCAGCAGCCCTAATGAGTTACAAAGAGATACGCAGTATTTT. It specifies CASSPNELQRDTQYF.

This clone has just a few counts. The gene calls are TRBV6-1 and TRBJ2-7, with a possible D match to TRBD2 (7 bases). The V and J ends lost 5 bases and 6 bases respectively, with 17 bases between them. The germline V gene has CDR1 MNHNS and CDR2 SASEGT. The CDR3 spans 14 residues. CDR3 in amino acids: CASSPVGGRGEQYF. In DNA form, the CDR3 reads TGTGCCAGCAGTCCTGTCGGGGGGCGGGGCGAGCAGTACTTC.

The chain has TRBV11-2 and TRBJ2-5; 8 bases are shared with TRBD1. Losses at the gene ends were 5 bases for V and 5 bases for J; bases not matched to a gene: 7. There are 14 residues in the CDR3. Germline CDR1 is SGHAT and CDR2 is FQNNGV. The CDR3 bases are TGTGCCAGCAGCCTGGACAGGGTGGGGGAGACCCAGTACTTC. It yields the protein CASSLDRVGETQYF. Full variable domain (outside the CDR3, taken from reference TRBV11-2 and TRBJ2-5): EAGVAQSPRYKIIEKRQSVAFWCNPISGHATLYWYQQILGQGPKLLIQFQNNGVVDDSQLPKDRFSAERLKGVDSTLKIQPAKLEDSAVYLCASSLDRVGETQYFGPGTRLLVL.

The V gene is TRBV10-3, the J gene TRBJ2-7; D is perhaps TRBD1 (6 bases). CDR3 length equals 12 residues. Trimming left V 10 bases short and J 2 bases short, with 12 bases between. The V gene's germline CDR1 is ENHRY and CDR2 SYGVKD. The CDR3 here is CATVDSPYEQYF. The CDR3 DNA reads TGTGCCACCGTGGACAGTCCCTACGAGCAGTACTTC.

The chain links TRBV2 to TRBJ2-1; 7 bases are shared with TRBD2. CDR1 is SNHLY, CDR2 FYNNEI, per germline. The junction had 7 bases not matched to a gene; V was cut back by 4 bases and J by 10 bases. The CDR3 extends over 13 amino acids. The CDR3 DNA reads as TGTGCCAGCAGTGGTCTAGCGGCCCGAGAGCAGTTCTTC. Protein product: CASSGLAAREQFF. Variable domain in full (rest from reference TRBV2 and TRBJ2-1): EPEVTQTPSHQVTQMGQEVILRCVPISNHLYFYWYRQILGQKVEFLVSFYNNEISEKSEIFDDQFSVERPDGSNFTLKIRSTKLEDSAMYFCASSGLAAREQFFGPGTRLTVL.

The chain couples TRBV15 to TRBJ2-4; D unclear. V was cut by 1 base and J by 1 base, with 5 bases left in between. Germline V gives CDR1 LNHNV, CDR2 YYDKDF (reference sequence). The CDR3 length is 14 residues. CDR3 protein: CATSRGVAKNIQYF. For the CDR3, the DNA is TGTGCCACCAGCAGAGGGGTGGCCAAAAACATTCAGTACTTC.

A single count supports this clone. The chain joins TRBV7-6 to TRBJ1-4, with 7 bases identical to TRBD1. With V trimmed by 1 base and J by 8 bases, 4 bases remained unmatched. CDR3 length: 14 amino acids. Germline V CDR1 and CDR2: SGHVS, FNYEAQ. CDR3 sequence: CASSLGQGLEKLFF. The DNA of the CDR3 is TGTGCCAGCAGCTTAGGACAGGGTTTAGAAAAACTGTTTTTT.

This clone has more than one count but fewer than ten. In DNA form, the CDR3 reads TGTGCCAGCAGCTTAGGGACAGTTAATAATTCACCCCTCCACTTT. This gives the protein CASSLGTVNNSPLHF. The gene calls are TRBV7-6 and TRBJ1-6; TRBD1 is a possible D gene (6 bases). Germline lookup yields CDR1 SGHVS and CDR2 FNYEAQ. The CDR3 is 15 amino acids. Trimming stripped 1 base from V and 5 bases from J, with 9 bases between.

CDR3 sequence reads: CAWSIGLAGVIQETQYF. CDR3 sequence (DNA): TGTGCCTGGAGTATCGGGTTAGCGGGGGTGATCCAAGAGACCCAGTACTTC. The V call is TRBV30, the J call TRBJ2-5; the match to TRBD2 covers 9 bases. The CDR3 totals 17 residues. Germline assignment: CDR1 GTSNPN and CDR2 SVGIG (reference sequence). The V gene end was trimmed by 2 bases and the J gene end by 1 base; junction bases not matched to a gene: 11.

This clone is judged medium-sized. This chain uses TRBV7-9 with TRBJ2-1; TRBD2 aligns across 9 bases. From germline, CDR1 is SEHNR and CDR2 FQNEAQ (reference sequence). This CDR3 has 16 amino acids. V shed 5 bases, J shed 8 bases, and the junction held 13 bases outside the gene matches. CDR3 sequence: CASSPRSGGGDHEQFF. CDR3 nucleotide sequence: TGTGCCAGCAGCCCAAGGTCGGGCGGGGGGGATCATGAGCAGTTCTTC.

The V gene is TRBV29-1, the J gene TRBJ1-1; 7 bases align to TRBD1. J was trimmed by 2 bases and V by 7 bases; bases with no gene match: 7. The length of the CDR3 is 13 residues. Per the germline V gene, CDR1 is SQVTM and CDR2 is ANQGSEA. This CDR3 is CSAWGQHNTEAFF. In nucleotides, the CDR3 is TGCAGCGCGTGGGGACAGCACAACACTGAAGCTTTCTTT.

V gene TRBV5-1 combines with J gene TRBJ1-2; D is perhaps TRBD1 (5 bases). V dropped 0 bases and J dropped 0 bases, with 9 bases sitting between them. Germline lookup yields CDR1 SGHRS and CDR2 YFSETQ. The CDR3 runs 15 residues. The CDR3: CASSLEGIANYGYTF. The DNA for the CDR3 is TGCGCCAGCAGCTTGGAGGGGATAGCTAACTATGGCTACACCTTC.

This clone was detected only a few times. The chain joins TRBV5-1 to TRBJ1-2; D unclear. V was trimmed by 1 base and J by 6 bases, leaving 10 bases between them. The CDR3 runs 13 residues. The germline V gene has CDR1 SGHRS and CDR2 YFSETQ. CDR3 DNA sequence: TGCGCCAGCAGCTTGCAGATCCATCATGGCTACACCTTC. Protein product: CASSLQIHHGYTF.

This chain connects TRBV5-4 to TRBJ1-2, with D possibly TRBD1 on 5 matching bases. CDR1 and CDR2 from the germline V gene are SGHNT and YYREEE (reference sequence). V lost 2 bases and J 4 bases, leaving 21 bases between the germline ends. The CDR3 sequence is 17 residues long. The CDR3 loop reads CASSLGLMGEVGYGYTF. CDR3 sequence (DNA): TGTGCCAGCAGCTTAGGACTCATGGGGGAGGTAGGCTATGGCTACACCTTC.

This sequence joins TRBV5-1 and TRBJ2-7; D possibly matches TRBD1 or TRBD2 (5 bases each). V was shortened by 0 bases and J by 5 bases, with 12 bases between the two germline ends. The CDR3 consists of 14 residues. The V gene's germline CDR1 is SGHRS and CDR2 YFSETQ. DNA of the CDR3: TGCGCCAGCAGCTTGGAAAAGGGGAGCGACGAGCAGTACTTC. Protein: CASSLEKGSDEQYF.

The rearrangement joins TRBV5-5 to TRBJ2-7, with D unresolved. The CDR3 contains 14 residues. Germline values: CDR1 SGHKS, CDR2 YYEKEE (reference sequence). Trimming removed 0 bases from V and 0 bases from J, with 7 bases in between. The CDR3 here is CASSLGIYSYEQYF. DNA for the CDR3: TGTGCCAGCAGCTTGGGTATTTACTCCTACGAGCAGTACTTC. Drawing the rest from reference TRBV5-5 and TRBJ2-7, the complete variable domain is DAGVTQSPTHLIKTRGQQVTLRCSPISGHKSVSWYQQVLGQGPQFIFQYYEKEERGRGNFPDRFSARQFPNYSSELNVNALLLGDSALYLCASSLGIYSYEQYFGPGTRLTVT.

This chain uses TRBV9 with TRBJ2-7, with 10 bases identical to TRBD2. Germline V lookup: CDR1 SGDLS, CDR2 YYNGEE. The V and J ends lost 6 bases and 1 base, in that order; junction bases with no gene match: 10. This CDR3 has 16 residues. CDR3 loop: CASTKNSGGPSYEQYF. The DNA of the CDR3 is TGTGCCAGCACCAAGAATAGCGGGGGGCCTTCCTACGAGCAGTACTTC.

This clone is medium-sized (0.01 to 0.1%) in the sample. The junction does not match germline at one end; this may be a read error. The chain has TRBV4-2 and TRBJ2-2; 10 nucleotides agree with TRBD2. Germline assignment: CDR1 LGHNA and CDR2 YNFKEQ. The CDR3 runs 17 residues. This CDR3 is CASRQEASGGVHRELFF. For the CDR3, the DNA is TGTGCCAGCAGGCAAGAGGCGAGCGGGGGGGTGCACCGGGAGCTGTTTTTT.

This clone was found a few times. The V call is TRBV6-5, the J call TRBJ2-7; TRBD2 aligns across 7 bases. There are 14 residues in the CDR3. V lost 6 bases, J lost 7 bases, and 12 bases stayed unmatched. The germline gives CDR1 MNHEY, CDR2 SVGAGI. CDR3 sequence (DNA): TGTGCCAGCAGACTGCCGGGAGGTCGGGAAGAGCAGTACTTC. It is translated as CASRLPGGREEQYF.

The chain uses TRBV6-5 and TRBJ2-2; the D is unclear. The CDR3 has 16 amino acids. Germline CDR1 and CDR2: MNHEY and SVGAGI. Trimming took off 0 bases at V and 4 bases at J, with 12 bases between the two ends. CDR3 nucleotides: TGTGCCAGCAGTTACTCGATCATGAACCCCACCGGGGAGCTGTTTTTT. It yields the protein CASSYSIMNPTGELFF.

The CDR3 region has the DNA TGTGCCAGCAGGGACAGCCGCCCTGAAGCTTTCTTT. It yields the protein CASRDSRPEAFF. The rearrangement links TRBV6-5 to TRBJ1-1; a possible D gene is TRBD1 (6 bases). This CDR3 contains 12 residues. Trimming cost V 6 bases and J 6 bases, with 11 bases left between them. Germline loops: CDR1 MNHEY, CDR2 SVGAGI.

This chain connects TRBV29-1 to TRBJ2-7, with 9 positions matching TRBD1. CDR1 and CDR2 from the germline V gene are SQVTM and ANQGSEA. V shed 4 bases and J 4 bases; nucleotides not matched to a gene: 8. The CDR3 consists of 14 residues. CDR3 sequence: CSVVGQGLLYEQYF. In nucleotides, the CDR3 is TGCAGCGTTGTGGGACAGGGACTCTTATACGAGCAGTACTTC.

This rearrangement joins TRBV6-4 to TRBJ1-1; weak D call: TRBD1 (6 bases). This CDR3 region has 18 residues. Trimming left V 4 bases short and J 1 base short, with 22 bases between. In germline, CDR1 is MRHNA, CDR2 SNTAGT. The CDR3, as DNA: TGTGCCAGCAGTGGCGTTGGCACCCCTGGACAGCCGAACACTGAAGCTTTCTTT. This gives the protein CASSGVGTPGQPNTEAFF.

This sequence joins TRBV7-2 and TRBJ2-7, with 12 bases matching TRBD2. With 3 bases clipped from V and 5 bases from J, the junction kept 5 bases outside the gene matches. CDR1 is SGHTA, CDR2 FQGNSA, per germline. The CDR3 runs 15 residues. CDR3 coding DNA: TGTGCCAGCAGCTTTACTAGCGGGGGGTCTAACGAGCAGTACTTC. This encodes CASSFTSGGSNEQYF.

The CDR3 sequence is CASSLGQGVSYEQYF. Here the CDR3 DNA reads TGCGCCAGCAGCTTGGGACAGGGGGTCTCCTACGAGCAGTACTTC. The chain has TRBV5-1 and TRBJ2-7; 9 bases are a match to TRBD1. This CDR3 is built from 15 residues. CDR1 and CDR2 from the germline V gene are SGHRS and YFSETQ. V was pared by 0 bases and J by 0 bases, with 1 base of the junction left unmatched.

The V and J genes are TRBV6-1 and TRBJ1-3, with 10 positions matching TRBD1. Trimming cost V 3 bases and J 0 bases; bases outside gene matches: 2. The CDR3 spans 16 residues. Germline CDR1 MNHNS, CDR2 SASEGT. CDR3 loop: CASSEGTGDSGNTIYF. The CDR3 DNA follows: TGTGCCAGCAGTGAGGGGACAGGGGACTCTGGAAACACCATATATTTT.

The chain combines TRBV5-1 with TRBJ2-3; no definite D call. Germline V CDR1 and CDR2: SGHRS, YFSETQ. Trimming cost V 4 bases and J 1 base, with 10 bases left between them. CDR3 length equals 14 residues. The CDR3 coding sequence is TGCGCCAGCAGCCCTTGGGAAGGCACAGATACGCAGTATTTT. It is translated as CASSPWEGTDTQYF.